Described below is a single TCR beta chain sequence and its context. Its antigen remains unknown. This sample's treatment: approximately 18 received Ad26.COV2.S at low or high dose, single or two shots; roughly five received placebo; per-sample allocation not given. It was on day 63 after the first vaccine or placebo injection that samples were taken. This adult donor, from Boston, was 18-55 years old. The germline V gene has CDR1 KGHDR and CDR2 SFDVKD. Trimming shortened V by 0 bases and J by 1 base, and 3 bases separated the two germline ends. This CDR3 contains 15 residues. The data belong to a study of Ad26.COV2.S vaccination and SARS-CoV-2 variants. Study-wide results and caveats: Individuals receiving vaccine had higher spike-specific TCR breadth than placebo recipients did. Researchers cautioned that TCR breadth and depth analyses may have underestimated total T cell responses.

Measured with immunoSEQ multiplex PCR; TCRdb has only the in-frame clones, and not every one. The sample has roughly 700,000 clones, roughly nine tenths seen once. The starting material was peripheral blood, obtained in a trial of Ad26.COV2.S vaccine versus placebo. This TCR was sampled from a person aged 18 to 65 who received the Ad26.COV2.S COVID-19 vaccine or a placebo. The chain recombines TRBV24-1 with TRBJ2-6, with D hard to call. The DNA for the CDR3 is TGTGCCACCAGTGATTTGAGTTCTGGGGCCAACGTCCTGACTTTC. Translation: CATSDLSSGANVLTF.